This T cell receptor (beta chain) comes out of a study of vaccination and CD4 T cells after COVID-19. Looking at the study overall: Post-COVID draws followed diagnosis by a median around 100 days (range 35 to 161). Post-vaccination samples were procured at a median of approximately 72 days following dose two (range 14 to 241).

On this clonotype: Its antigen is currently unknown.

This CDR3 region has 12 residues. CDR1 and CDR2 (germline): LNHNV, YYDKDF (reference sequence). V was cut by 8 bases and J by 9 bases, with 15 bases left in between. Study-level findings and limits: The median number of SARS-CoV-2-reactive clonotypes increased from approximately 21 to 40, a change that did not reach significance.

The sample's treatment: approximately 11-day PBMC culture with coronavirus spike peptide pools or control peptides (ViraFEST assay). Per well, some 2 million PBMCs were cultured in the presence of approximately 9.4 IU/ml IL-2 and approximately 9.5 ug/ml peptide pools. The Oncomine TCR Beta short-read assay was applied to DNA of cultured CD4+ T cells. One entry per CDR3 protein, called by TCRdb with MiXCR from the PCR reads. The sample shows about 19,000 distinct CDR3 sequences, around 52% of them seen only once. The sample comprised CD4+ T cells from blood, cultured in vitro. The chain carries TRBV15 and TRBJ2-3, with D unclear. The TCR comes from a human donor who had recovered from COVID-19. The CDR3 sequence is CATGPPLGTQYF. CDR3 in DNA: TGTGCCACCGGCCCTCCCTTGGGGACGCAGTATTTT.